The 21 T cell receptor beta chains below all came from one sample that was sequenced in a study of blood T cell repertoires in COVID-19. Produced via immunoSEQ multiplex PCR; TCRdb's table is partial and in-frame only. This table holds roughly 260,000 clones, approximately 85% found once. Sequencing used peripheral blood. These receptors originate from a woman between 65 and 79 years old with acute or convalescent COVID-19.

The chain couples TRBV7-2 to TRBJ1-4; D gene uncertain. Germline CDR1 and CDR2: SGHTA and FQGNSA. The CDR3 totals 14 residues. The V gene lost 3 bases and the J gene lost 5 bases, with 10 bases spanning the gap. The CDR3 here is CASSFGARNEKLFF. For the CDR3, the DNA is TGTGCCAGCAGCTTTGGAGCACGAAATGAAAAACTGTTTTTT.

This chain connects TRBV5-6 to TRBJ1-1, with TRBD1 identical over 7 bases. The germline CDR1 and CDR2 sequences are SGHDT and YYEEEE. This CDR3 contains 14 residues. V shed 4 bases, J shed 5 bases, and the junction held 8 bases outside the gene matches. The CDR3 DNA reads as TGTGCCAGCAGCGCCCTGACAGGGCGAACTGAAGCTTTCTTT. Protein product: CASSALTGRTEAFF.

The chain is built from TRBV27 and TRBJ1-1, with TRBD1 as a possible D gene (5 bases). Trimming removed 3 bases from V and 5 bases from J, with 13 bases in between. From germline, CDR1 is MNHEY and CDR2 SMNVEV (reference sequence). The CDR3 covers 14 residues. The DNA for the CDR3 is TGTGCCAGCAGTTTCTATCTCGGGGGGACTGAAGCTTTCTTT. The encoded protein is CASSFYLGGTEAFF.

This chain connects TRBV5-6 to TRBJ1-1; D is ambiguous. V lost 2 bases and J 1 base, leaving 12 bases between the germline ends. Germline CDR1 reads SGHDT; CDR2 reads YYEEEE. There are 15 residues in the CDR3. The DNA for the CDR3 is TGTGCCAGCAGCTTCTATGGCGGATCGAACACTGAAGCTTTCTTT. Translated: CASSFYGGSNTEAFF. Together with reference TRBV5-6 and TRBJ1-1, the CDR3 gives the full variable domain: DAGVTQSPTHLIKTRGQQVTLRCSPKSGHDTVSWYQQALGQGPQFIFQYYEEEERQRGNFPDRFSGHQFPNYSSELNVNALLLGDSALYLCASSFYGGSNTEAFFGQGTRLTVV.

V gene TRBV4-2 combines with J gene TRBJ1-4; the match to TRBD1 covers 9 bases. V lost 4 bases to trimming and J lost 8 bases; unmatched junction nucleotides: 5. CDR1 and CDR2 from the germline V gene are LGHNA and YNFKEQ. This CDR3 is built from 14 residues. CDR3 DNA sequence: TGTGCCAGCAGCCGAGACAGGGGGAAAGAAAAACTGTTTTTT. Its protein product is CASSRDRGKEKLFF.

The DNA of the CDR3 is TGTGCCAGCAAGTCCGCGGAAGAGACCCAGTACTTC. It codes for CASKSAEETQYF. This chain joins TRBV2 and TRBJ2-5; D is ambiguous. The germline V gene has CDR1 SNHLY and CDR2 FYNNEI. Trimming took 7 bases from V and 3 from J, leaving 9 bases between them. CDR3 length equals 12 residues.

This chain uses TRBV5-1 with TRBJ1-1; D is ambiguous. V shed 5 bases and J shed 1 base, with 12 bases lying between them. The CDR3 extends over 14 amino acids. The germline gives CDR1 SGHRS, CDR2 YFSETQ. The DNA of the CDR3 is TGCGCCAGCAGGCGGAGCGACGGGAACACTGAAGCTTTCTTT. Amino acids: CASRRSDGNTEAFF.

Only one count was recorded for this clone. This chain connects TRBV7-6 to TRBJ1-4, with 7 bases matching TRBD1. CDR1 SGHVS and CDR2 FNYEAQ come from the germline V gene. With V trimmed by 0 bases and J by 8 bases, 6 bases remained unmatched. This CDR3 region has 15 residues. The CDR3 region is CASSLARQGGEKLFF. DNA of the CDR3: TGTGCCAGCAGCTTAGCGAGACAGGGAGGAGAAAAACTGTTTTTT. Together with reference TRBV7-6 and TRBJ1-4, the CDR3 gives the full variable domain: GAGVSQSPRYKVTKRGQDVALRCDPISGHVSLYWYRQALGQGPEFLTYFNYEAQQDKSGLPNDRFSAERPEGSISTLTIQRTEQRDSAMYRCASSLARQGGEKLFFGSGTQLSVL.

The chain employs TRBV3-1 (or the pseudogene TRBV3-2) and TRBJ1-2; no firm D call. V lost 5 bases, J lost 3 bases, and 13 bases lay in between. The CDR3 contains 14 residues. Germline V gene lookup returns CDR1 LGHDT and CDR2 YNNKEL (reference sequence). CDR3 in amino acids: CASSFLGKDYGYTF. The CDR3, as DNA: TGTGCCAGCAGCTTTTTGGGCAAGGACTATGGCTACACCTTC.

V gene TRBV4-3 combines with J gene TRBJ1-2, with 9 bases fitting TRBD1. Germline loops: CDR1 LGHNA, CDR2 YSLEER. The CDR3 has 15 residues. The J segment lost 5 bases and the V segment lost 2 bases, leaving 6 bases of the junction unmatched. CDR3 residues: CASSQSTGGLYGYTF. The DNA of the CDR3 is TGCGCCAGCAGCCAAAGTACAGGGGGCCTTTATGGCTACACCTTC.

The V gene is TRBV29-1, the J gene TRBJ1-3; D possibly corresponds to TRBD1 (6 bases). V was clipped by 7 bases and J by 0 bases, with 22 bases between them. The germline CDR1 and CDR2 sequences are SQVTM and ANQGSEA. The CDR3 spans 17 residues. The CDR3 coding sequence is TGCAGCGCCTTGCTAATAGGGGGTGGCTTCTCTGGAAACACCATATATTTT. This codes for CSALLIGGGFSGNTIYF.

The chain is built from TRBV28 and TRBJ1-6; 7 bases are a match to TRBD1. Germline assignment: CDR1 MDHEN and CDR2 SYDVKM. The CDR3 has 15 residues. V lost 3 bases to trimming and J lost 8 bases; unmatched junction nucleotides: 7. CDR3 protein: CASSFAGTAHSPLHF. CDR3 DNA: TGTGCCAGCAGTTTCGCCGGGACAGCCCATTCACCCCTCCACTTT.

The J gene is TRBJ2-7, the V gene TRBV11-2, with D possibly matching TRBD1 (6 bases). The CDR3 is 15 amino acids. Deletions cut 0 bases from V and 2 bases from J, with 11 bases between. CDR1 is SGHAT and CDR2 is FQNNGV in the germline V gene. The CDR3 sequence: CASSLDPGTPYEQYF. The CDR3 nucleotides are TGTGCCAGCAGCTTAGACCCAGGGACACCCTACGAGCAGTACTTC.

V usage is TRBV7-8 and J usage is TRBJ2-7, with D uncertain. V lost 5 bases, J lost 2 bases, and 7 bases lay in between. The CDR3 runs 12 residues. Per the germline V gene, CDR1 is SGHVS and CDR2 is FQNEAQ. The CDR3 DNA sequence: TGTGCCAGCAGCCTCCTCCCCTACGAGCAGTACTTC. Its translation is CASSLLPYEQYF.

V and J are TRBV28 and TRBJ1-5; 7 bases line up with TRBD1. This CDR3 spans 17 amino acids. Germline CDR1 MDHEN, CDR2 SYDVKM. V lost 6 bases, J lost 2 bases, and 13 bases stayed unmatched. CDR3 sequence reads: CASRRNIRTGGNQPQHF. CDR3 in DNA: TGTGCCAGCAGACGTAACATCCGGACAGGCGGCAATCAGCCCCAGCATTTT. The full variable domain, its missing parts supplied by reference TRBV28 and TRBJ1-5, is DVKVTQSSRYLVKRTGEKVFLECVQDMDHENMFWYRQDPGLGLRLIYFSYDVKMKEKGDIPEGYSVSREKKERFSLILESASTNQTSMYLCASRRNIRTGGNQPQHFGDGTRLSIL.

This chain links TRBV7-9 with TRBJ2-7; 7 bases fit TRBD1. The CDR3 runs 13 residues. The germline CDR1 and CDR2 sequences are SEHNR and FQNEAQ (reference sequence). The trim removed 6 bases at V and 2 bases at J, leaving 4 bases unmatched. As DNA, the CDR3 is TGTGCCAGCAGAAGGACAGGAGCCTACGAGCAGTACTTC. Encoded protein: CASRRTGAYEQYF.

The chain recombines TRBV5-1 with TRBJ1-4; D gene ambiguous. V dropped 0 bases and J dropped 6 bases, with 15 bases sitting between them. Germline loops: CDR1 SGHRS, CDR2 YFSETQ. The CDR3 loop spans 16 amino acids. The CDR3 region has the DNA TGCGCCAGCAGCTTGGCCGGTCGGGTAGGAGATGAAAAACTGTTTTTT. It codes for CASSLAGRVGDEKLFF. Full variable domain (missing parts from reference TRBV5-1 and TRBJ1-4): KAGVTQTPRYLIKTRGQQVTLSCSPISGHRSVSWYQQTPGQGLQFLFEYFSETQRNKGNFPGRFSGRQFSNSRSEMNVSTLELGDSALYLCASSLAGRVGDEKLFFGSGTQLSVL.

The chain recombines TRBV2 with TRBJ2-7; D call uncertain. The CDR3 sequence is 14 residues long. Trimming stripped 4 bases from V and 3 bases from J, with 13 bases between. CDR1 is SNHLY and CDR2 is FYNNEI in the germline V gene. CDR3 nucleotide sequence: TGTGCCAGCAGTGTCAGCTTTCTAGGCTACGAGCAGTACTTC. Amino acids: CASSVSFLGYEQYF.

The V call is TRBV28, the J call TRBJ2-7; 10 nucleotides agree with TRBD1. This CDR3 is built from 12 residues. V lost 8 bases, J lost 3 bases, and 1 base stayed unmatched. The germline gives CDR1 MDHEN, CDR2 SYDVKM. The CDR3 sequence: CASWTGGYEQYF. CDR3 DNA: TGTGCCAGCTGGACAGGGGGCTACGAGCAGTACTTC.

V is TRBV29-1 and J is TRBJ1-2, with 8 nucleotides matching TRBD1. The CDR3 runs 16 residues. CDR1 is SQVTM, CDR2 ANQGSEA, per germline. Trimming cost V 2 bases and J 3 bases; bases outside gene matches: 11. The CDR3 region is CSVETRQGAGDYGYTF. CDR3 nucleotide sequence: TGCAGCGTTGAAACGAGGCAGGGGGCAGGAGACTATGGCTACACCTTC.

V is TRBV29-1 and J is TRBJ1-1; TRBD1 matches at 7 bases. This CDR3 is built from 13 residues. From germline, CDR1 is SQVTM and CDR2 ANQGSEA. Trimming cost V 5 bases and J 1 base; bases outside gene matches: 4. As DNA, the CDR3 is TGCAGCGTTACACAGGGGAGGAACACTGAAGCTTTCTTT. It translates to CSVTQGRNTEAFF.